This TCR beta chain is from a study of a mutant IDH1 vaccine in newly diagnosed glioma. Across the study: Scheduled for weeks 1, 3, 5, 7, 11, 15, 19 and 23, eight vaccinations were given to patients.

Germline V gene lookup returns CDR1 KGHSH and CDR2 LQKENI. This CDR3 has 16 residues. Germline trimming cut 4 bases from V and 5 bases from J; bases unmatched to any gene: 11. Note on this clone: Antigen unknown.

Noted time point: week 23, last vaccination. Vaccine doses each comprised 300 ug of mutant IDH1 20-mer peptide, with topical imiquimod. Data came from immunoSEQ multiplex PCR; TCRdb stores just in-frame clones and leaves some out. The sample has about 81,000 clones; roughly 85% are singletons. The genes are TRBV18 and TRBJ2-7; 10 positions agree with TRBD1. Here the sequenced sample was PBMCs, taken from a glioma patient whose treatment included an IDH1 peptide vaccine. The receptor was isolated from a man in his thirties or forties with glioma. Some clones in this sample may be carry-over from other donors' samples. CDR3 loop: CASSRGQGRLVNEQYF. In nucleotides, the CDR3 is TGTGCCAGCTCACGGGGACAGGGGAGACTAGTTAACGAGCAGTACTTC.